This TCR beta chain was captured by sequencing in a study of cytomegalovirus exposure and HLA in healthy donors. Findings and caveats of the study: Subsequent analysis revealed that first-cohort TCR clusters tended to co-occur in the 95 to 150 validation repertoires. Investigators reported about 160 TCR beta chains as tied to cytomegalovirus. For most TCR sequences rarity was the rule, although some public TCRs occurred in many donors. Cytomegalovirus status was reportedly diagnosed by the classifier with high sensitivity and specificity.

The CDR3 is 17 amino acids. The V gene end was trimmed by 5 bases and the J gene end by 5 bases; junction bases not matched to a gene: 14. In germline, CDR1 is SGHTA, CDR2 FQGNSA. TCRdb's table, derived via immunoSEQ multiplex PCR, lists solely in-frame clones and lacks some. This sample has 180,000 or so clones, with about 89% found just once. About this clone: What it binds is unknown.

The clonotype comes from a man between 18 and 35 years old in good health and CMV-seropositive. The rearrangement joins TRBV7-2 to TRBJ1-2; 10 bases agree with TRBD1. Sequences were obtained from PBMCs. The CDR3 spells CASSQPPGQGVGYGYTF. Here the CDR3 DNA reads TGTGCCAGCAGCCAACCCCCCGGACAGGGGGTAGGGTATGGCTACACCTTC. Together with reference TRBV7-2 and TRBJ1-2, the CDR3 gives the full variable domain: GAGVSQSPSNKVTEKGKDVELRCDPISGHTALYWYRQSLGQGLEFLIYFQGNSAPDKSGLPSDRFSAERTGGSVSTLTIQRTQQEDSAVYLCASSQPPGQGVGYGYTFGSGTRLTVV.